The 25 T cell receptor beta chains in this list originate from one sample, sequenced in a study of T cell responses to AZD1222 COVID-19 vaccine. Repertoires were generated with immunoSEQ multiplex PCR, while TCRdb's copy carries only in-frame clones and drops some. The sample shows some 110,000 clones, approximately 84% of them seen only once. The specimen comprised peripheral blood, sampled on day 0 of AZD1222 vaccination. These receptors were obtained from an adult in good health.

The V gene is TRBV6-2 or TRBV6-3, the J gene TRBJ2-6; 9 bases are a match to TRBD1. CDR1 and CDR2 (germline): MNHEY, SVGEGT. The J segment lost 0 bases and the V segment lost 5 bases, leaving 8 bases of the junction unmatched. This CDR3 has 18 residues. This chain's CDR3 is CASSPPGQGGSGANVLTF. The CDR3 nucleotides read TGTGCCAGCAGTCCACCGGGACAGGGTGGCTCTGGGGCCAACGTCCTGACTTTC.

This chain connects TRBV6-5 to TRBJ2-7, with D hard to call. Looked up from germline, CDR1 is MNHEY and CDR2 is SVGAGI. There are 12 residues in the CDR3. Trimming removed 5 bases at V and 0 bases at J, with 5 bases between. This CDR3 is CASSPSSYEQYF. The CDR3 DNA is TGTGCCAGCAGTCCGAGCTCCTACGAGCAGTACTTC.

The V call is TRBV3-1 (or the pseudogene TRBV3-2), the J call TRBJ2-5; D remains ambiguous. Trimming pared 4 bases from V and 3 bases from J, leaving 9 bases between. The CDR3 has 13 residues. From germline, CDR1 is LGHDT and CDR2 YNNKEL (reference sequence). Written as DNA, the CDR3 is TGTGCCAGCAGCCCGGGTGACAAAGAGACCCAGTACTTC. It is translated as CASSPGDKETQYF.

The V call is TRBV19, the J call TRBJ1-1; the D gene is possibly TRBD1 (6 bases). The CDR3 sequence is 14 residues long. In germline, CDR1 is LNHDA, CDR2 SQIVND (reference sequence). The V gene lost 1 base and the J gene lost 1 base, with 7 bases spanning the gap. The CDR3 spells CASSIGQANTEAFF. The CDR3 coding sequence is TGTGCCAGTAGTATAGGACAGGCGAACACTGAAGCTTTCTTT. Filled out from reference TRBV19 and TRBJ1-1, the complete variable domain reads DGGITQSPKYLFRKEGQNVTLSCEQNLNHDAMYWYRQDPGQGLRLIYYSQIVNDFQKGDIAEGYSVSREKKESFPLTVTSAQKNPTAFYLCASSIGQANTEAFFGQGTRLTVV.

The rearrangement uses TRBV5-1 and TRBJ2-1; TRBD2 aligns across 11 bases. There are 14 residues in the CDR3. Germline V gene data show CDR1 as SGHRS and CDR2 as YFSETQ. V was clipped by 2 bases and J by 9 bases; unmatched bases: 4. CDR3 coding DNA: TGCGCCAGCAGCTTACTAGCGGGAGAGATTGAGCAGTTCTTC. This encodes CASSLLAGEIEQFF.

This clone was seen a single time. J is TRBJ2-2 and V is TRBV28, with TRBD2 matching over 7 bases. The CDR3 is 15 residues long. CDR1 is MDHEN, CDR2 SYDVKM, per germline. Trimming removed 5 bases from V and 1 base from J; junction bases left unmatched: 4. The CDR3 DNA is TGTGCCAGCAGTCCTGGGAGGGGGAACACCGGGGAGCTGTTTTTT. This translates into CASSPGRGNTGELFF.

The table lists this clone with a few counts. J is TRBJ1-4 and V is TRBV6-5; 7 bases fit TRBD1. The V gene's germline CDR1 is MNHEY and CDR2 SVGAGI. The ends lost 10 bases at V and 3 bases at J; junction bases unmatched: 8. The CDR3 spans 14 residues. CDR3 sequence (DNA): TGTGCCATCCGACTGACAGGGCCTAATGAAAAACTGTTTTTT. It specifies CAIRLTGPNEKLFF.

The gene calls are TRBV7-9 and TRBJ2-3, with 9 bases matching TRBD2. V shed 1 base, J shed 2 bases, and the junction held 4 bases outside the gene matches. The V gene's germline CDR1 is SEHNR and CDR2 FQNEAQ (reference sequence). This CDR3 is built from 16 residues. DNA for the CDR3: TGTGCCAGCAGCTTAGGGACTAGCGAGCACACAGATACGCAGTATTTT. Translation gives CASSLGTSEHTDTQYF.

The chain is built from TRBV30 and TRBJ1-5; 8 nucleotides agree with TRBD1. Germline lookup yields CDR1 GTSNPN and CDR2 SVGIG (reference sequence). Trimming took 3 bases from V and 7 from J; bases not matched to a gene: 8. This CDR3 contains 14 residues. The CDR3 here is CAWSPGQGGQPQHF. The CDR3 DNA reads as TGTGCCTGGAGCCCTGGACAGGGAGGACAGCCCCAGCATTTT.

The V gene is TRBV3-1 (or the pseudogene TRBV3-2), the J gene TRBJ2-7; D is unclear. With 2 bases removed from V and 6 bases from J, the gap between germline ends came to 11 bases. CDR3 length equals 13 residues. In germline, CDR1 is LGHDT, CDR2 YNNKEL (reference sequence). Here the CDR3 DNA reads TGTGCCAGCAGCCAATTAGCAGGCTCCGAGCAGTACTTC. Protein: CASSQLAGSEQYF.

CDR3 nucleotides: TGTGCCAGCAGCTTGGGGAGGCGCTGGAACACTGAAGCTTTCTTT. It translates to CASSLGRRWNTEAFF. This sequence joins TRBV5-6 and TRBJ1-1; D is undetermined. CDR1 SGHDT and CDR2 YYEEEE come from the germline V gene. CDR3 length: 15 amino acids. Trimming removed 0 bases at V and 1 base at J, with 10 bases between. Full variable domain (rest looked up from reference TRBV5-6 and TRBJ1-1): DAGVTQSPTHLIKTRGQQVTLRCSPKSGHDTVSWYQQALGQGPQFIFQYYEEEERQRGNFPDRFSGHQFPNYSSELNVNALLLGDSALYLCASSLGRRWNTEAFFGQGTRLTVV.

This clone came up once. The J gene is TRBJ1-2, the V gene TRBV5-4, with D possibly being TRBD1 (6 bases). The CDR3 covers 14 residues. Trimming cost V 2 bases and J 7 bases, with 15 bases left between them. Germline V lookup: CDR1 SGHNT, CDR2 YYREEE (reference sequence). The CDR3 DNA is TGTGCCAGCAGCTTCCCACAGGGAGTCGGTGGCTACACCTTC. This codes for CASSFPQGVGGYTF.

CDR3 sequence: CASSQDRGNTGELFF. CDR3 sequence (DNA): TGTGCCAGCAGCCAGGACAGGGGAAACACCGGGGAGCTGTTTTTT. V is TRBV11-2 and J is TRBJ2-2; TRBD1 matches at 9 bases. This CDR3 is built from 15 residues. The ends lost 5 bases at V and 2 bases at J; junction bases unmatched: 3. Germline values: CDR1 SGHAT, CDR2 FQNNGV.

V is TRBV11-1 and J is TRBJ2-3; D not resolved. This CDR3 region has 15 residues. V shed 0 bases and J shed 2 bases, with 9 bases lying between them. Germline CDR1 SGHAT, CDR2 FQDESV (reference sequence). Written as DNA, the CDR3 is TGTGCCAGCAGCTTAGCGAGACACCTCACAGATACGCAGTATTTT. It specifies CASSLARHLTDTQYF.

V gene TRBV27 combines with J gene TRBJ2-1; no clear D. V lost 1 base and J 0 bases, leaving 4 bases between the germline ends. Per germline, CDR1 MNHEY and CDR2 SMNVEV (reference sequence). The CDR3 length is 14 residues. DNA of the CDR3: TGTGCCAGCAGTTTATACAACTCCTACAATGAGCAGTTCTTC. This codes for CASSLYNSYNEQFF.

This clone came up many times. V usage is TRBV27 and J usage is TRBJ1-6, with D possibly being TRBD1 (6 bases). The CDR3 loop spans 14 amino acids. The V end lost 2 bases, the J end lost 10 bases, and 12 bases lay between the germline ends. Germline values: CDR1 MNHEY, CDR2 SMNVEV (reference sequence). Here the CDR3 DNA reads TGTGCCAGCAGTTTACAGGGGATGGAATCACCCCTCCACTTT. Translation: CASSLQGMESPLHF.

This clone showed up just once. J is TRBJ2-1 and V is TRBV5-1; possible D gene TRBD2, 6 bases. Germline lookup yields CDR1 SGHRS and CDR2 YFSETQ. The CDR3 consists of 14 residues. V was clipped by 4 bases and J by 0 bases, with 8 bases between them. The CDR3 loop is CASSGGISYNEQFF. In nucleotides, the CDR3 is TGCGCCAGCAGCGGAGGGATCTCCTACAATGAGCAGTTCTTC. Variable domain in full (rest from reference TRBV5-1 and TRBJ2-1): KAGVTQTPRYLIKTRGQQVTLSCSPISGHRSVSWYQQTPGQGLQFLFEYFSETQRNKGNFPGRFSGRQFSNSRSEMNVSTLELGDSALYLCASSGGISYNEQFFGPGTRLTVL.

This chain links TRBV6-4 with TRBJ1-1; D ambiguous. Germline V gives CDR1 MRHNA, CDR2 SNTAGT. V lost 6 bases to trimming and J lost 2 bases, with 10 bases between them. The CDR3 is 13 residues long. CDR3 loop: CASSTQANTEAFF. DNA of the CDR3: TGTGCCAGCAGCACGCAGGCTAACACTGAAGCTTTCTTT.

The V call is TRBV15, the J call TRBJ1-2, with 11 bases aligning to TRBD1. This CDR3 has 17 residues. CDR1 and CDR2 (germline): LNHNV, YYDKDF (reference sequence). J was trimmed by 4 bases and V by 3 bases; bases with no gene match: 10. The CDR3 region has the DNA TGTGCCACCAGCAGCCTCACCCGGACAGGGGGCTTCTATGGCTACACCTTC. Residues: CATSSLTRTGGFYGYTF.

This clone was seen only a few times. The CDR3 sequence is CAISPGAGRGRGTKNIQYF. In DNA, the CDR3 is TGTGCCATCAGCCCCGGAGCGGGTAGAGGGAGGGGGACCAAAAACATTCAGTACTTC. The chain recombines TRBV10-3 with TRBJ2-4; D may be TRBD2 (7 bases). This CDR3 spans 19 amino acids. Per germline, CDR1 ENHRY and CDR2 SYGVKD. V was cut by 6 bases and J by 2 bases, with 26 bases left in between.

The chain joins TRBV9 to TRBJ2-1; TRBD2 matches at 8 bases. This CDR3 has 16 residues. J was trimmed by 5 bases and V by 2 bases; bases with no gene match: 9. Germline V gene sequence: CDR1 SGDLS, CDR2 YYNGEE. CDR3 loop: CASSVNGAGGNNEQFF. CDR3 DNA sequence: TGTGCCAGCAGCGTGAATGGGGCGGGGGGCAACAATGAGCAGTTCTTC.

The chain couples TRBV28 to TRBJ1-1; D not certain. The CDR3 runs to 15 residues. Germline CDR1 is MDHEN and CDR2 is SYDVKM. V lost 3 bases and J 5 bases, leaving 16 bases between the germline ends. The DNA of the CDR3 is TGTGCCAGCAGTTTGGGGTCGGGTTTTCGGACTGAAGCTTTCTTT. This codes for CASSLGSGFRTEAFF. The entire variable domain, with the rest obtained from reference TRBV28 and TRBJ1-1, is as follows: DVKVTQSSRYLVKRTGEKVFLECVQDMDHENMFWYRQDPGLGLRLIYFSYDVKMKEKGDIPEGYSVSREKKERFSLILESASTNQTSMYLCASSLGSGFRTEAFFGQGTRLTVV.

The rearrangement links TRBV28 to TRBJ2-7, with 11 bases that match TRBD1. Losses at the gene ends were 6 bases for V and 3 bases for J; bases not matched to a gene: 4. From germline, CDR1 is MDHEN and CDR2 SYDVKM. The CDR3 is made up of 14 amino acids. The CDR3 loop reads CASRTGQGVYEQYF. The CDR3 DNA reads TGTGCCAGCAGGACGGGACAGGGGGTCTACGAGCAGTACTTC.

CDR3 sequence (DNA): TGTGCCAGCAGCTTAACGGGCCCCACGAGCACTGAAGCTTTCTTT. The encoded protein is CASSLTGPTSTEAFF. This chain connects TRBV7-9 to TRBJ1-1; no clear D. Germline CDR1 is SEHNR and CDR2 is FQNEAQ (reference sequence). Between the trimmed V and J ends, which lost 2 bases and 4 bases, there was a span of 14 bases. This CDR3 is 15 amino acids long. Full variable domain (missing parts from reference TRBV7-9 and TRBJ1-1): DTGVSQNPRHKITKRGQNVTFRCDPISEHNRLYWYRQTLGQGPEFLTYFQNEAQLEKSRLLSDRFSAERPKGSFSTLEIQRTEQGDSAMYLCASSLTGPTSTEAFFGQGTRLTVV.

The CDR3 DNA is TGTGCCAGCAGATCACAGGGAACCTACGAGCAGTACTTC. Translation gives CASRSQGTYEQYF. This sequence joins TRBV6-5 and TRBJ2-7; possible D gene TRBD1, 6 bases. Germline V gene lookup returns CDR1 MNHEY and CDR2 SVGAGI. V lost 6 bases to trimming and J lost 2 bases, with 11 bases between them. The CDR3 is 13 residues long.